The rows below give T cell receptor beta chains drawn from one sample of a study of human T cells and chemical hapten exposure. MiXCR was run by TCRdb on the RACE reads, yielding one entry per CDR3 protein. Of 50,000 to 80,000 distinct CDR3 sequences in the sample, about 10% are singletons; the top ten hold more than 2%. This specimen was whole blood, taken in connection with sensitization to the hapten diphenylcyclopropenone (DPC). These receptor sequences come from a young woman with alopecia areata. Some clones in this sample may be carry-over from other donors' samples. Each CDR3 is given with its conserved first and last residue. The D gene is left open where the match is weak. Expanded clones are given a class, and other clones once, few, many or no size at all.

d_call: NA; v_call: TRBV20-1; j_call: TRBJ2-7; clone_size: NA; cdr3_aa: CSANTGQTISYEQYF; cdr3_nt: TGCAGTGCTAACACGGGTCAGACTATATCCTACGAGCAGTACTTC
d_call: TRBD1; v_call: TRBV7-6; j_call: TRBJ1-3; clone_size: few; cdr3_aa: CASSPRTGGSGNTIYF; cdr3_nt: TGTGCCAGCAGCCCTCGGACAGGGGGCTCTGGAAACACCATATATTTT
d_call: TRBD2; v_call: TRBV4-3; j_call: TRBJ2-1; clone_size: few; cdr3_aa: CASSQDPSGRTNEQFF; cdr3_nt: TGCGCCAGCAGCCAAGATCCTAGCGGGAGAACCAATGAGCAGTTCTTC
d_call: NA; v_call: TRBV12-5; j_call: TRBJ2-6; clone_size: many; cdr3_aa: CASCSSGANVLTF; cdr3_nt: TGTGCTAGTTGTAGCTCTGGGGCCAACGTCCTGACTTTC
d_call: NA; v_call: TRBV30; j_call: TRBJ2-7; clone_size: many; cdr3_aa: CAWSVQGPGEQYF; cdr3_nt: TGTGCCTGGAGTGTTCAGGGTCCAGGCGAGCAGTACTTC
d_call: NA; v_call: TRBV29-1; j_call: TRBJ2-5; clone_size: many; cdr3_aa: CSVDYSGSQETQYF; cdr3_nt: TGCAGCGTTGATTATTCGGGCAGCCAAGAGACCCAGTACTTC
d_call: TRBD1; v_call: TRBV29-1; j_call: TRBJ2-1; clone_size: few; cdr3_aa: CSTDRGNEQFF; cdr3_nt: TGCAGCACCGACAGGGGCAATGAGCAGTTCTTC
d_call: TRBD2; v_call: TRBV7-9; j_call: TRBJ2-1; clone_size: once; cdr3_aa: CAGSLAGLSSDEQFF; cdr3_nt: TGTGCCGGCAGCTTAGCGGGACTATCTAGCGATGAGCAGTTCTTC
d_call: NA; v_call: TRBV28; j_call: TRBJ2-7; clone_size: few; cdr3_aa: CASHSASLTGLSYEQYF; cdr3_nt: TGTGCCAGCCATTCTGCGTCCCTCACAGGGCTAAGCTACGAGCAGTACTTC
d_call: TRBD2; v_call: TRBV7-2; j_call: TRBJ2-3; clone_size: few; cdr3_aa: CASRTSGGGDTQYF; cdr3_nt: TGTGCCAGCAGGACCAGCGGGGGGGGCGATACGCAGTATTTT
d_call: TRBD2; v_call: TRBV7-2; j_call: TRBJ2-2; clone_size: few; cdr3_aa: CASSPRGLAGNTGELFF; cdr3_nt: TGTGCCAGCAGCCCCCGTGGACTAGCGGGAAACACCGGGGAGCTGTTTTTT
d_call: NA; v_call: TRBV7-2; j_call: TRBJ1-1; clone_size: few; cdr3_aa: CASSLASGTEAFF; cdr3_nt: TGTGCCAGCAGCTTAGCTAGCGGCACTGAAGCTTTCTTT
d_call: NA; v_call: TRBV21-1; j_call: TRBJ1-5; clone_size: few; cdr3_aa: CASIRRTGTNQPQHF; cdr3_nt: TGTGCCAGCATCCGCCGGACAGGGACCAATCAGCCCCAGCATTTT
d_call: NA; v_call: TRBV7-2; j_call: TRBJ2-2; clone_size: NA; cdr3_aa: CASSLEVDTGELFF; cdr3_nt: TGTGCCAGCAGCTTAGAAGTCGACACCGGGGAGCTGTTTTTT
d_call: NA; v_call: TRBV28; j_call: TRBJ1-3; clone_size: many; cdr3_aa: CASTLEGLGNTIYF; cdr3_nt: TGTGCCAGCACCTTAGAGGGGCTCGGAAACACCATATATTTT
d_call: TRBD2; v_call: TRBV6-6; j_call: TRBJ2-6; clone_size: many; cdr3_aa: CASRRPGLADPGANVLTF; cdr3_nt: TGTGCCAGCAGGAGGCCGGGACTAGCGGATCCTGGGGCCAACGTCCTGACTTTC
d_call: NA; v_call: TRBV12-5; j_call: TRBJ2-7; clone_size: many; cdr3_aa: CASGLSRGQIDRSTYEQYF; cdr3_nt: TGTGCTAGTGGTTTGTCCCGTGGGCAGATCGATCGGAGTACCTACGAGCAGTACTTC
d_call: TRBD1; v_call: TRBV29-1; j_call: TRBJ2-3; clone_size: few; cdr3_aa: CSVHGQGSTDTQYF; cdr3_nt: TGCAGCGTTCATGGACAGGGGAGCACAGATACGCAGTATTTT
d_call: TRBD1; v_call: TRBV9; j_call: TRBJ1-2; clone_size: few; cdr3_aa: CASSAGTGDGYTF; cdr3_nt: TGTGCCAGCAGCGCTGGGACAGGGGATGGCTACACCTTC
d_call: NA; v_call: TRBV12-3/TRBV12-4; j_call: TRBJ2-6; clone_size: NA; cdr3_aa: CASIFGISGANVLTF; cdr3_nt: TGTGCCAGCATTTTCGGAATCTCTGGGGCCAACGTCCTGACTTTC
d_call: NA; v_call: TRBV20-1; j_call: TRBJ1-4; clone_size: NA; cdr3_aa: CSASHFRLNEKLFF; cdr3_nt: TGCAGTGCTAGCCATTTTCGGTTGAATGAAAAACTGTTTTTT
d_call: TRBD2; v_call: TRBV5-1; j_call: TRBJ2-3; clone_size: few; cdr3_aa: CASSLSGTSGRKSTDTQYF; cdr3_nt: TGCGCCAGCAGCTTATCCGGGACTAGCGGGAGAAAAAGCACAGATACGCAGTATTTT
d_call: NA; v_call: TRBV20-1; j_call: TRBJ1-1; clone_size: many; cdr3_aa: CSARVGSTEAFF; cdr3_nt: TGCAGTGCTAGAGTAGGGAGCACTGAAGCTTTCTTT
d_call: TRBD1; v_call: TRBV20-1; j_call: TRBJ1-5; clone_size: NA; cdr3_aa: CSAPGQGNQPQHF; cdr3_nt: TGCAGTGCTCCTGGACAGGGTAATCAGCCCCAGCATTTT
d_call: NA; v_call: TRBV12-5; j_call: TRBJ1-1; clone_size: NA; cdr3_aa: CASGLHHKGDTEAFF; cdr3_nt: TGTGCTAGTGGTTTGCACCACAAGGGGGACACTGAAGCTTTCTTT
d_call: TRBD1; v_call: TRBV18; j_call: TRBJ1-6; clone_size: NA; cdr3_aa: CASSPIDRESPLHF; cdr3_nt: TGTGCCAGCTCACCTATTGACAGGGAATCACCCCTCCACTTT
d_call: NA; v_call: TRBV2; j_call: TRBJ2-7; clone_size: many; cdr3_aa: CASRGDSARYEQYF; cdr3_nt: TGTGCCAGCAGGGGGGACTCGGCCCGCTACGAGCAGTACTTC
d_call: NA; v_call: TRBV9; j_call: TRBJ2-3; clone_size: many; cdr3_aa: CASSPTGGSTDTQYF; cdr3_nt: TGTGCCAGCAGCCCCACCGGGGGTAGCACAGATACGCAGTATTTT
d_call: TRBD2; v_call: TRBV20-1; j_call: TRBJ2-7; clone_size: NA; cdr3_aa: CSATANGRAYDEQYF; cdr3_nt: TGCAGTGCTACAGCTAACGGGAGGGCCTATGACGAGCAGTACTTC
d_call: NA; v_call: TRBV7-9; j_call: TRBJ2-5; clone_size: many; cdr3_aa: CASSVSETQYF; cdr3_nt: TGTGCCAGCAGCGTCTCAGAGACCCAGTACTTC
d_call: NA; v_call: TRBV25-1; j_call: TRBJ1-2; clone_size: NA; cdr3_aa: CASSEGANYGYTF; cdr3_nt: TGTGCCAGCAGTGAAGGTGCTAACTATGGCTACACCTTC
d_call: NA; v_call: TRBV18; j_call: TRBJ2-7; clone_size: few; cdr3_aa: CASSPAAGSGYEQYF; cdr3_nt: TGTGCCAGCTCACCAGCGGCGGGGTCAGGGTACGAGCAGTACTTC
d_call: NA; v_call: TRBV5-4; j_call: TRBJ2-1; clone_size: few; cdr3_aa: CASSLGRQGRTAEQFF; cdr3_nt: TGTGCCAGCAGCTTGGGCAGGCAGGGAAGAACCGCTGAGCAGTTCTTC
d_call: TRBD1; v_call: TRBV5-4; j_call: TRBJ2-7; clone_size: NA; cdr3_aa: CASSLAMGQGSYEQYF; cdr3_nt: TGTGCCAGCAGCTTGGCCATGGGACAGGGGTCCTACGAGCAGTACTTC
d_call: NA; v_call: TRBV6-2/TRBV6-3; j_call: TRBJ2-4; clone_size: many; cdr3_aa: CASSPLHIQYF; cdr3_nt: TGTGCCAGCAGTCCCCTTCACATTCAGTACTTC
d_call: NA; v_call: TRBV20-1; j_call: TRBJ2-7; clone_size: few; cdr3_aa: CSARVPSGAGYEQYF; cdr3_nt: TGCAGTGCTAGAGTACCTTCGGGAGCGGGCTACGAGCAGTACTTC
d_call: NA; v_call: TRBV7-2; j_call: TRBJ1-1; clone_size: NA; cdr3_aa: CASSSLSGATEAFF; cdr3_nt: TGTGCCAGCAGCTCCCTGTCAGGGGCCACTGAAGCTTTCTTT
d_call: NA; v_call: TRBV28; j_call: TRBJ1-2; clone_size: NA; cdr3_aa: CANSLIRVDYGYTF; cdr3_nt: TGTGCCAACAGTTTAATAAGGGTCGACTATGGCTACACCTTC
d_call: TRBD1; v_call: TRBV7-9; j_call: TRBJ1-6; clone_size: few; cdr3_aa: CASSGGTAYNSPLHF; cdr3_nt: TGTGCCAGCAGCGGGGGGACAGCCTATAATTCACCCCTCCACTTT
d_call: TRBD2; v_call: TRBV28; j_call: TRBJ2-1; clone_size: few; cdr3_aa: CASSRGSISYNEQFF; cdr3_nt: TGTGCCAGCAGCCGCGGGAGTATCTCCTACAATGAGCAGTTCTTC
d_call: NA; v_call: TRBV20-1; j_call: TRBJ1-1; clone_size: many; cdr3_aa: CSARDWATEAFF; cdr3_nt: TGCAGTGCTAGAGATTGGGCCACTGAAGCTTTCTTT
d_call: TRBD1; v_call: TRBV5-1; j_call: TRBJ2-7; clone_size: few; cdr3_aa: CASSSGPRQGPYEQYF; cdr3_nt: TGCGCCAGCAGCTCCGGACCCAGACAGGGGCCCTACGAGCAGTACTTC
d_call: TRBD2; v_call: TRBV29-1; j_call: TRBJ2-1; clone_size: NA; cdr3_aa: CSVEGGLADTYNEQFF; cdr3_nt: TGCAGCGTTGAAGGGGGTCTAGCGGATACCTACAATGAGCAGTTCTTC
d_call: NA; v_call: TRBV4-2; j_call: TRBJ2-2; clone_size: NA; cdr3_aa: CASSQDDLPNTGELFF; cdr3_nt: TGTGCCAGCAGCCAAGATGACTTACCGAACACCGGGGAGCTGTTTTTT
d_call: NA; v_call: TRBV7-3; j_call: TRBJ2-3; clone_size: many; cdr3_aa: CASSLTVAGTDTQYF; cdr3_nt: TGTGCCAGCAGCTTAACAGTTGCCGGTACAGATACGCAGTATTTT
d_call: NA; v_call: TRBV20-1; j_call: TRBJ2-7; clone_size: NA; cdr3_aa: CSARDRKNGEQYF; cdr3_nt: TGCAGTGCTAGAGATCGCAAGAACGGGGAGCAGTACTTC
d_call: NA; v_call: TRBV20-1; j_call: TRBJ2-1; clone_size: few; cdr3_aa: CSAFVQRNYNEQFF; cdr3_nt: TGCAGTGCCTTCGTCCAGAGGAACTACAATGAGCAGTTCTTC
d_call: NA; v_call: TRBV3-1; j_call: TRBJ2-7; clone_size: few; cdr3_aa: CASSQVQGPYEQYF; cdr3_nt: TGTGCCAGCAGCCAAGTACAAGGGCCCTACGAGCAGTACTTC
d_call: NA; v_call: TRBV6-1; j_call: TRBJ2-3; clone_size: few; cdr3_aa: CASSDMGLDTQYF; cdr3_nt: TGTGCCAGCAGTGACATGGGTTTAGATACGCAGTATTTT